This paragraph reports one T cell receptor beta chain. Libraries were prepared by immunoSEQ multiplex PCR; TCRdb keeps only in-frame clonotypes and omits some of them. The table has around 300,000 clones, approximately 87% seen once; the top ten hold 4%. These data are taken from a study of blood T cell repertoires in COVID-19. Overall study context: The analysed material was cDNA or gDNA that came from T cells, B-cell-depleted T cells, or PBMCs.

Germline V CDR1 and CDR2: SGHRS, YFSETQ. The ends were cut back, 0 bases at V and 3 bases at J, with 12 bases in the middle. The CDR3 has 16 residues. This receptor was obtained from a woman in her 50s with active or convalescent COVID-19. J is TRBJ2-2 and V is TRBV5-1, with a possible D match to TRBD2 (6 bases). The sequenced sample was peripheral blood. The CDR3 protein is CASSLGRSGHTGELFF. CDR3 bases: TGCGCCAGCAGCTTGGGGCGTAGCGGACACACCGGGGAGCTGTTTTTT.